This T cell receptor beta chain was retrieved from a study of beta chain features in type 1 diabetes. The study reverse transcribed the entire isolated RNA, so it sequenced expressed TCRB transcripts. Method: immunoSEQ multiplex PCR; TCRdb's copy keeps in-frame clones and lacks some. The sample lists 300,000 to 350,000 clones; roughly 14% were seen once. Germline CDR1 SGHRS, CDR2 YFSETQ. This CDR3 contains 19 residues. V gave up 3 bases and J gave up 5 bases; unmatched junction bases: 13. This clone has more than one count but fewer than ten. No antigen is known for it. The study's findings and limits: PCR might preferentially amplify shorter templates, equally in patients and controls. Insertion counts at VDJ junctions were lower in type 1 diabetes patients, who also showed more deletions there. All four CD4+ subsets from Type 1 diabetes patients carried moderately but significantly shorter TCRB CDR3s. A cDNA-based sequencing approach could over-represent cells with high TCR expression.

What was sequenced was naive CD4+ T cells from blood. The source is a woman younger than 35 with type 1 diabetes. This chain uses TRBV5-1 with TRBJ2-3; TRBD2 aligns across 15 bases. CDR3 region: CASSSGTSGRQFNRDTQYF. The CDR3 DNA reads TGCGCCAGCAGCTCAGGGACTAGCGGGAGGCAGTTTAATCGAGATACGCAGTATTTT.